This T cell receptor (beta chain) was identified in a study of early T cells in non-severe SARS-CoV-2 infection. Overall study context: It was bulk RNA from unsorted whole blood that was sequenced, and the chains were unpaired. General study results and limits: Anti-spike CD8 responses were favored in VDJdb matching, and private and CD4 specificities were missed.

The CDR3 sequence is 14 residues long. The germline CDR1 and CDR2 sequences are SEHNR and FQNEAQ (reference sequence). V was pared by 5 bases and J by 6 bases, with 5 bases of the junction left unmatched. On this clonotype itself: Its antigen is as yet unknown.

Individually, cDNA molecules had unique molecular identifiers attached to them. One entry per CDR3 protein, called by TCRdb with MiXCR from the 5' RACE reads. This sample yields about 89,000 distinct CDR3 sequences, of which about 14% are seen a single time; less than 0.6% belongs to the top ten. This TCR was sampled from an adult who was a healthcare worker with PCR-confirmed SARS-CoV-2 infection or an uninfected control (not recorded which). The rearrangement joins TRBV7-9 to TRBJ1-5, with 9 bases matching TRBD1. The sample consisted of whole blood. The CDR3 reads CASSQTGGGQPQHF. The CDR3 bases are TGTGCCAGCAGCCAAACAGGGGGCGGTCAGCCCCAGCATTTT.